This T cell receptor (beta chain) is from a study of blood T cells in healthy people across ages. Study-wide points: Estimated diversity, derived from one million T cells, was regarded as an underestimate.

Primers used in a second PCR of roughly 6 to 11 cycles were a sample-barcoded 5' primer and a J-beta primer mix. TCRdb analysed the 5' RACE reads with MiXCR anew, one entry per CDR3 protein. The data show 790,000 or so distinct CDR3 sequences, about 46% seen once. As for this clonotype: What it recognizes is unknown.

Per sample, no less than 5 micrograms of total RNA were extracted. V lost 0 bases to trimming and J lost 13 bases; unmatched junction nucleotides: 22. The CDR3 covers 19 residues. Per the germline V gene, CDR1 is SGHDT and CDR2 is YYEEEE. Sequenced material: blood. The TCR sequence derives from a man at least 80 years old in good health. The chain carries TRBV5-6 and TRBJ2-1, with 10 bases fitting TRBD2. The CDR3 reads CASSLVLDIGLAGAGKQFF. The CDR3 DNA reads TGTGCCAGCAGCTTGGTACTGGATATTGGGCTAGCGGGAGCAGGCAAACAGTTCTTC. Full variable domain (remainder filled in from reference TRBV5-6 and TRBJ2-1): DAGVTQSPTHLIKTRGQQVTLRCSPKSGHDTVSWYQQALGQGPQFIFQYYEEEERQRGNFPDRFSGHQFPNYSSELNVNALLLGDSALYLCASSLVLDIGLAGAGKQFFGPGTRLTVL.